The T cell receptor beta chain under discussion was sequenced for a study of blood T cell repertoires in COVID-19. As handled by the study authors: From reference gene primer amplification, estimates of nucleated cell counts were derived. Some clones are missing from TCRdb's copy, which holds only in-frame ones; the method was immunoSEQ multiplex PCR. V and J calls and clone size are as listed in that table; D and trimming were resolved from the DNA. The data contain about 100,000 clones, more than 75% of them seen just once; the ten biggest clones take up roughly 13%. Germline V gives CDR1 SGHVS, CDR2 FQNEAQ. The CDR3 is 13 amino acids. The V end was cut by 5 bases, the J end by 5 bases, with 12 bases between.

The sequence was obtained from a human donor in a cohort sampled during active COVID-19. V and J are TRBV7-8 and TRBJ1-2; perhaps TRBD1 as D (5 bases). The sample consisted of peripheral blood. The CDR3 region is CASSGPGEYGYTF. CDR3 sequence (DNA): TGTGCCAGCAGCGGGCCGGGGGAGTATGGCTACACCTTC.